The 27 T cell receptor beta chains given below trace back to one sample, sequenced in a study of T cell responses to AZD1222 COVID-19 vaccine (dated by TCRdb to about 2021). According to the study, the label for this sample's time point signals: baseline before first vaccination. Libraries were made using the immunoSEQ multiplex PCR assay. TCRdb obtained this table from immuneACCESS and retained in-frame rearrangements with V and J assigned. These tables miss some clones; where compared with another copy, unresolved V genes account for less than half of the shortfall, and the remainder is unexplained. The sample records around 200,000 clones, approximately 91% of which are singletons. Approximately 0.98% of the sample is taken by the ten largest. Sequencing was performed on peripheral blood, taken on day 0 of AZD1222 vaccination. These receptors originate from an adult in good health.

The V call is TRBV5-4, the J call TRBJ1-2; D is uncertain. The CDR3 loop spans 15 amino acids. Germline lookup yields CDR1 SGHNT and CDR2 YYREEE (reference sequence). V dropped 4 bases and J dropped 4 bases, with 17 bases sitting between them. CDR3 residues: CASSQTTGWAYGYTF. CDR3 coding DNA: TGTGCCAGCAGCCAGACTACGGGGTGGGCCTATGGCTACACCTTC.

The CDR3 loop is CASSLRRGEQYF. In DNA form, the CDR3 reads TGTGCCAGCAGTTTACGGCGGGGAGAGCAGTACTTC. V usage is TRBV27 and J usage is TRBJ2-7; maybe TRBD2 (6 bases). CDR3 length: 12 residues. The V and J ends lost 2 bases and 7 bases respectively, with 9 bases between them. Germline V gene sequence: CDR1 MNHEY, CDR2 SMNVEV (reference sequence).

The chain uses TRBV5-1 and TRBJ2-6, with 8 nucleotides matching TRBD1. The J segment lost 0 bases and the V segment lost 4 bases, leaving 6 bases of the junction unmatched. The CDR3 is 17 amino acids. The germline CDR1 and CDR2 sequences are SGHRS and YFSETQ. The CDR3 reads CASSGGQAISGANVLTF. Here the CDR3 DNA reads TGCGCCAGCAGCGGGGGACAGGCGATCTCTGGGGCCAACGTCCTGACTTTC.

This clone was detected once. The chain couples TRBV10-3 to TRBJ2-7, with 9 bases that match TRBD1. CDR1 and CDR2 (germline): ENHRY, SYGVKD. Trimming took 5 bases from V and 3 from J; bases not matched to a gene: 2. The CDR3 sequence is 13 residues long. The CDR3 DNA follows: TGTGCCATCAGTCGGGACAGGGACTACGAGCAGTACTTC. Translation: CAISRDRDYEQYF.

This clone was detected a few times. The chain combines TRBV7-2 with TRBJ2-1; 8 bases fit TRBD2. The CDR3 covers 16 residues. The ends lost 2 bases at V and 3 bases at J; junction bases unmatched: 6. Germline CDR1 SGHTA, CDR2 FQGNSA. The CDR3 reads CASSLYSAGGYNEQFF. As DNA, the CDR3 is TGTGCCAGCAGCTTATATAGCGCGGGGGGCTACAATGAGCAGTTCTTC.

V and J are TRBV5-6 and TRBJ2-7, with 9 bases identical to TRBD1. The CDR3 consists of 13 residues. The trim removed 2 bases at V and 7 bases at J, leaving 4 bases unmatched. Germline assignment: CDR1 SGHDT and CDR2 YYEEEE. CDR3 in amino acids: CASSLAGTGEQYF. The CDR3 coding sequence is TGTGCCAGCAGCTTAGCGGGGACAGGGGAGCAGTACTTC.

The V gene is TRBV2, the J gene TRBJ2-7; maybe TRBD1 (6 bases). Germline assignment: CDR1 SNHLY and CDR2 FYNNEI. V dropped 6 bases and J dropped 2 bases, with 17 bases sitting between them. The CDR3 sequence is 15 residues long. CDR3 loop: CASRIGTLPAYEQYF. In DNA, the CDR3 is TGTGCCAGCAGAATCGGGACACTCCCAGCCTACGAGCAGTACTTC.

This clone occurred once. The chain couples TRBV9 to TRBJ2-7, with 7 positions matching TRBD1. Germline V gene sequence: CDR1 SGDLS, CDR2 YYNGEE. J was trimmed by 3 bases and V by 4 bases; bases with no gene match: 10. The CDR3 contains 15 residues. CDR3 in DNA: TGTGCCAGCAGCAAGGGACAGACGGAGATCTACGAGCAGTACTTC. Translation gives CASSKGQTEIYEQYF.

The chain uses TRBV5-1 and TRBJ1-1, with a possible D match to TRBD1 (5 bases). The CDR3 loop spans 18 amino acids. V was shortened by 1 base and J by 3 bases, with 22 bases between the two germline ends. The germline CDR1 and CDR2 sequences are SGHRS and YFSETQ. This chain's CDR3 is CASSLWGPFTERDTEAFF. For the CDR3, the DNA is TGCGCCAGCAGCTTGTGGGGCCCTTTTACCGAGCGGGACACTGAAGCTTTCTTT.

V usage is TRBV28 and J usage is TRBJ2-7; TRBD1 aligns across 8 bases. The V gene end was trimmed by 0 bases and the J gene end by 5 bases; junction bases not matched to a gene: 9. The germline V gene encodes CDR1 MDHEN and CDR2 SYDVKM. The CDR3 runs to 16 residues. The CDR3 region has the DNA TGTGCCAGCAGTTTATGGATAACCCAACAGGGGGACGAGCAGTACTTC. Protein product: CASSLWITQQGDEQYF.

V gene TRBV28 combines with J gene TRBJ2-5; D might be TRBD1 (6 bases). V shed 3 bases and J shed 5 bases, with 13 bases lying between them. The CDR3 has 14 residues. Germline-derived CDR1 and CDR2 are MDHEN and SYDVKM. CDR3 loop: CASSFSTGIETQYF. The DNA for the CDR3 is TGTGCCAGCAGTTTTTCTACAGGGATCGAGACCCAGTACTTC.

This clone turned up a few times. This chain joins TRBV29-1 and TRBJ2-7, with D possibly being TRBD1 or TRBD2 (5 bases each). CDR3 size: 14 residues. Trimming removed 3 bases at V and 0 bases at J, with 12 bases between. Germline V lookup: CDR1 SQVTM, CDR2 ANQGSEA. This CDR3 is CSVEVAGSSYEQYF. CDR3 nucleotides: TGCAGCGTTGAGGTCGCAGGGAGCTCCTACGAGCAGTACTTC.

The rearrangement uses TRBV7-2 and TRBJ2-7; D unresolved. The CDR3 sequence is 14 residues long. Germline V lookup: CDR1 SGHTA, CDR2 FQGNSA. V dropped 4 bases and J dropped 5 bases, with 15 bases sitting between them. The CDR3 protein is CASSYTRTSDEQYF. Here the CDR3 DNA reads TGTGCCAGCAGCTATACCCGGACGAGCGACGAGCAGTACTTC.

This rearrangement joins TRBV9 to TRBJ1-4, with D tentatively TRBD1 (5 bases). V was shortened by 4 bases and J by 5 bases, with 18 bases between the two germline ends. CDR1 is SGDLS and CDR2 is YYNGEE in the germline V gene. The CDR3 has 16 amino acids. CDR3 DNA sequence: TGTGCCAGCAGCCGAACCTCTTTGGCAGGGAATGAAAAACTGTTTTTT. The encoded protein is CASSRTSLAGNEKLFF.

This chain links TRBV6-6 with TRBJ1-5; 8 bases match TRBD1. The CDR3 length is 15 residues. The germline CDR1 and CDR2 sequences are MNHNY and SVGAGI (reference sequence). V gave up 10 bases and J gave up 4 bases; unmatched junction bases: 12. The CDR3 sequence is CATHRGQGWNQPQHF. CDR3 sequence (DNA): TGTGCCACCCACCGAGGACAGGGATGGAATCAGCCCCAGCATTTT.

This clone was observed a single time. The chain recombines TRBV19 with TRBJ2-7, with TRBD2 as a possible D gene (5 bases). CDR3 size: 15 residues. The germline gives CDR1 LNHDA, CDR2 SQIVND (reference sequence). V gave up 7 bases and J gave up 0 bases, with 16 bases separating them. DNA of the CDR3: TGTGCCAGTACCTTTAGCGTCGGAAGCTCCTACGAGCAGTACTTC. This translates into CASTFSVGSSYEQYF.

The CDR3 here is CASSGGMNTEAFF. As DNA, the CDR3 is TGTGCCAGCAGTGGGGGGATGAACACTGAAGCTTTCTTT. The chain couples TRBV2 to TRBJ1-1, with D maybe TRBD1 (5 bases). The V and J ends lost 4 bases and 0 bases respectively, with 6 bases between them. The length of the CDR3 is 13 residues. The germline gives CDR1 SNHLY, CDR2 FYNNEI.

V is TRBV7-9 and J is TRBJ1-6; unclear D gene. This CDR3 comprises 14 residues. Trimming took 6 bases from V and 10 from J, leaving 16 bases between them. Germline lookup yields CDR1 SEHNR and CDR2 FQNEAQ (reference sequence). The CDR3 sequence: CASSLRAEGSPLHF. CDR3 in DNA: TGTGCCAGCAGTCTTAGGGCTGAAGGCTCACCCCTCCACTTT.

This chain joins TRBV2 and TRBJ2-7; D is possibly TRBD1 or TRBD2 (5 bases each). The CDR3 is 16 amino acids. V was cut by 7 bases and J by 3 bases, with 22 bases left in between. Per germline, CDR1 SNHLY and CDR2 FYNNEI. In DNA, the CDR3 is TGTGCCAGCAACCGGGACGACACACCTCATTTCTACGAGCAGTACTTC. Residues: CASNRDDTPHFYEQYF.

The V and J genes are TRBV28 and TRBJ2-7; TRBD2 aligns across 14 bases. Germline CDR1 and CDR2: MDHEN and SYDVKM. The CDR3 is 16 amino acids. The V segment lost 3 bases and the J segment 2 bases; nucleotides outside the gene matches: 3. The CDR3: CASSFRTSGRTYEQYF. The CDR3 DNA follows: TGTGCCAGCAGTTTCCGGACTAGCGGGAGGACCTACGAGCAGTACTTC.

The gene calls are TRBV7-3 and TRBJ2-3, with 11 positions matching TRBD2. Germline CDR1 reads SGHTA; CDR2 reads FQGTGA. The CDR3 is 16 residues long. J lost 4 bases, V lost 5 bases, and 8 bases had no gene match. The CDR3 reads CASSPIAGGPSDTQYF. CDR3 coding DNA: TGTGCCAGCAGCCCAATAGCGGGAGGGCCATCAGATACGCAGTATTTT.

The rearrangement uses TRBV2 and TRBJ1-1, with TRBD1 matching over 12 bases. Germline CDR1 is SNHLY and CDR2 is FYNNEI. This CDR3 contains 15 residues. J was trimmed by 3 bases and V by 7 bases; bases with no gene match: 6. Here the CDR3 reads CASTGTGGGDTEAFF. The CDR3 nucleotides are TGTGCCAGCACCGGGACAGGGGGCGGGGACACTGAAGCTTTCTTT.

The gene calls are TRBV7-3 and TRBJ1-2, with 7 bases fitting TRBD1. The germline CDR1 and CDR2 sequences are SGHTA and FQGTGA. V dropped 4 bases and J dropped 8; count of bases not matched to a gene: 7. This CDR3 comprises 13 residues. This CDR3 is CASSSDRDGGYTF. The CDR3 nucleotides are TGTGCCAGCAGCTCTGACAGGGACGGGGGCTACACCTTC.

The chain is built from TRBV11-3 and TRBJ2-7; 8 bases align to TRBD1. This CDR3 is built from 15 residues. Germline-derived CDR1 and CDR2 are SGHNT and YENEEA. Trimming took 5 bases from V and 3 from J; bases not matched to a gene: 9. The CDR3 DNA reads TGTGCCAGCAGCCCAGGACAGGGAAGGCTCTACGAGCAGTACTTC. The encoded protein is CASSPGQGRLYEQYF.

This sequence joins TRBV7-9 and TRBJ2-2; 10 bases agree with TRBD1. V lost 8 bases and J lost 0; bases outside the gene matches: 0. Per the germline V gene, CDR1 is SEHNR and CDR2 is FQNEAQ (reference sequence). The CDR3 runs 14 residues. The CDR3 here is CASGQGANTGELFF. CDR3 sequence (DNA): TGTGCCAGCGGACAGGGGGCGAACACCGGGGAGCTGTTTTTT.

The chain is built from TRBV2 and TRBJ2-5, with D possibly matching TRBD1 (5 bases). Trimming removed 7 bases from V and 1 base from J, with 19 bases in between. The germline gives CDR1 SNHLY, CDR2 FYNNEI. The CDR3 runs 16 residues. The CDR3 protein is CASIRQWMGVQETQYF. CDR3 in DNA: TGTGCCAGCATCCGACAGTGGATGGGTGTCCAAGAGACCCAGTACTTC.

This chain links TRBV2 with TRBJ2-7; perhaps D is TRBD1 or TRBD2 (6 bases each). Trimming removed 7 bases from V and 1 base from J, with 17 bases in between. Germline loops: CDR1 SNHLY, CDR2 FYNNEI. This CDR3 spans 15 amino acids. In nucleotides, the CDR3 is TGTGCCAGCAACTTCTTAGGGGGGCAGTCCTACGAGCAGTACTTC. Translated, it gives CASNFLGGQSYEQYF.